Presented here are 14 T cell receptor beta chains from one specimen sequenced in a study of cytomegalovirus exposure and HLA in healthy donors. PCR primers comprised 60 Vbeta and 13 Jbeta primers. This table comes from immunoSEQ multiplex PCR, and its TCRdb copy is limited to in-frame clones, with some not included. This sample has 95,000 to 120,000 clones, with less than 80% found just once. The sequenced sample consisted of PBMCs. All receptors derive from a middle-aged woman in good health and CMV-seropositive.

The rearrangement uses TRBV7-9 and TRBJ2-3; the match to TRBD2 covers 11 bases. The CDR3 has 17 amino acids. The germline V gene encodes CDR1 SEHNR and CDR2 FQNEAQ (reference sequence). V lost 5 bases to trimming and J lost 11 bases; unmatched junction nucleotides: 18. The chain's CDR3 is CASSTVTRGVSGRVQYF. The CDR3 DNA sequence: TGTGCCAGCAGCACGGTGACCCGGGGGGTTAGCGGGAGGGTGCAGTATTTT.

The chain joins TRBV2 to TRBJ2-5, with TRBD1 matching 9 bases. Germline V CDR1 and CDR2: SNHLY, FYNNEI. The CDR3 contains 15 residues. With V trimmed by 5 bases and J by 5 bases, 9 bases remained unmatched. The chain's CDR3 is CASSRGQGGWETQYF. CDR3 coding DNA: TGTGCCAGCAGTCGGGGACAGGGAGGATGGGAGACCCAGTACTTC.

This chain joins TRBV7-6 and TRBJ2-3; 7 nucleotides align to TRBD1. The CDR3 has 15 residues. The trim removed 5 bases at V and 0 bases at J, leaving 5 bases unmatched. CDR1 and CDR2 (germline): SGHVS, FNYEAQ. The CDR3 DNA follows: TGTGCCAGCAGCGCCGGGACAGTAAGCACAGATACGCAGTATTTT. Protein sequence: CASSAGTVSTDTQYF. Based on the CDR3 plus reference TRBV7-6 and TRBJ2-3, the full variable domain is GAGVSQSPRYKVTKRGQDVALRCDPISGHVSLYWYRQALGQGPEFLTYFNYEAQQDKSGLPNDRFSAERPEGSISTLTIQRTEQRDSAMYRCASSAGTVSTDTQYFGPGTRLTVL.

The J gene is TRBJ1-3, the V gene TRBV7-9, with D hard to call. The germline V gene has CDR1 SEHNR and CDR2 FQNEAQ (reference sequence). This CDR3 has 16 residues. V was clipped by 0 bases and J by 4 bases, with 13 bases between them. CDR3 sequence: CASSLARRASGNTIYF. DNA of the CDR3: TGTGCCAGCAGCTTAGCGCGGAGGGCATCAGGAAACACCATATATTTT.

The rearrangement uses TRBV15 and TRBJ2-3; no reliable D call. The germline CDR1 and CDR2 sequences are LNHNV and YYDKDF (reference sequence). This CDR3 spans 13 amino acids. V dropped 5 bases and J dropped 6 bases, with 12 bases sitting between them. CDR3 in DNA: TGTGCCACCAGCGTAGACCTCGGGGATACGCAGTATTTT. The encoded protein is CATSVDLGDTQYF.

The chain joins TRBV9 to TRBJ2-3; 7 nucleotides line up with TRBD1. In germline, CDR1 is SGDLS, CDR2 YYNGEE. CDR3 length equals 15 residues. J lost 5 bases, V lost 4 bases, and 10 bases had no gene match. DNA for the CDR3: TGTGCCAGCAGCTCAGGGGGTGGGGACAGAGATACGCAGTATTTT. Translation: CASSSGGGDRDTQYF. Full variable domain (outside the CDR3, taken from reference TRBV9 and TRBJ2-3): DSGVTQTPKHLITATGQRVTLRCSPRSGDLSVYWYQQSLDQGLQFLIQYYNGEERAKGNILERFSAQQFPDLHSELNLSSLELGDSALYFCASSSGGGDRDTQYFGPGTRLTVL.

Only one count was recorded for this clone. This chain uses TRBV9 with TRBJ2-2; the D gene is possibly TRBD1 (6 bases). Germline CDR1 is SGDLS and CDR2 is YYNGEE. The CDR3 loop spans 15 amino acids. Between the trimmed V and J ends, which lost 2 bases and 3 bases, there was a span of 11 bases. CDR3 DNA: TGTGCCAGCAGCGTTACAGGGTTGGACACCGGGGAGCTGTTTTTT. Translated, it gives CASSVTGLDTGELFF.

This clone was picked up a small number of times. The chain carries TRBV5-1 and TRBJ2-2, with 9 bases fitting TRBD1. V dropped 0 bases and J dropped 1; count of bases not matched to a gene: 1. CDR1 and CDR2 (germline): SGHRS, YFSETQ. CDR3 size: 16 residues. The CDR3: CASSLVGQGNTGELFF. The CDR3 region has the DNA TGCGCCAGCAGCTTGGTGGGACAGGGGAACACCGGGGAGCTGTTTTTT.

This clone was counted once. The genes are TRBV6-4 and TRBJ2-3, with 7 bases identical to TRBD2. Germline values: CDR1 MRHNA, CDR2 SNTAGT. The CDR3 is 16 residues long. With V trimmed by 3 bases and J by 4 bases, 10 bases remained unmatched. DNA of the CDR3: TGTGCCAGCAGTGATTATGAGACTAGCATGGCAGATACGCAGTATTTT. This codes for CASSDYETSMADTQYF.

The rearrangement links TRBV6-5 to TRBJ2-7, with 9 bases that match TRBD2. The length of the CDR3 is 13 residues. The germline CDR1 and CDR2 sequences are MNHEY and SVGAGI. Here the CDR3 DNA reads TGTGCTGCCCGGGCTAGCGGGACCTACGAGCAGTACTTC. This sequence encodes CAARASGTYEQYF.

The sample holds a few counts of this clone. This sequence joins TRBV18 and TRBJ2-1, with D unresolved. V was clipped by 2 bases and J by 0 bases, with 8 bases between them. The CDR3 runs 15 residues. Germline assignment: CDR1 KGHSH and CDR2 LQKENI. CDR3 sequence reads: CASSPGTGSYNEQFF. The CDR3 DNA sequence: TGTGCCAGCTCACCAGGCACGGGCTCCTACAATGAGCAGTTCTTC. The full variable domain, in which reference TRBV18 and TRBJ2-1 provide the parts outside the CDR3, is NAGVMQNPRHLVRRRGQEARLRCSPMKGHSHVYWYRQLPEEGLKFMVYLQKENIIDESGMPKERFSAEFPKEGPSILRIQQVVRGDSAAYFCASSPGTGSYNEQFFGPGTRLTVL.

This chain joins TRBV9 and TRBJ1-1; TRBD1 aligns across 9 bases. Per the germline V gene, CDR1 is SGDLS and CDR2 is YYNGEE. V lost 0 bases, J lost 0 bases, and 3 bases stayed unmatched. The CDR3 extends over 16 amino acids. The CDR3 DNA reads TGTGCCAGCAGCGTAGAGGGACAGGGACTGAACACTGAAGCTTTCTTT. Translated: CASSVEGQGLNTEAFF.

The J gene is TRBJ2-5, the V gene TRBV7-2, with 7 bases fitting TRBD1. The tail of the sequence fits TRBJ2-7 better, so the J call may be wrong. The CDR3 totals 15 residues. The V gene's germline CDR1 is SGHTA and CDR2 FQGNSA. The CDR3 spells CASSHQDRSSYEQYF. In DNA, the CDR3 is TGTGCCAGCAGCCACCAGGACAGGAGTTCCTACGAGCAGTACTTC.

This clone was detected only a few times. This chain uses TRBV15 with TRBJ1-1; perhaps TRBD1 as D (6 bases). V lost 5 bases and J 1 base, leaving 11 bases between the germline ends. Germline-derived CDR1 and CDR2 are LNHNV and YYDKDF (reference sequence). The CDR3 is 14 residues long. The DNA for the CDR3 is TGTGCCACCAGCCAGGGGCAGGGGAACACTGAAGCTTTCTTT. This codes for CATSQGQGNTEAFF. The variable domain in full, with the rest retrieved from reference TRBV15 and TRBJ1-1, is DAMVIQNPRYQVTQFGKPVTLSCSQTLNHNVMYWYQQKSSQAPKLLFHYYDKDFNNEADTPDNFQSRRPNTSFCFLDIRSPGLGDTAMYLCATSQGQGNTEAFFGQGTRLTVV.